This TCR beta chain is drawn from a study of CXCR3-negative and CXCR3-positive naive CD8 T cells. Germline V gene lookup returns CDR1 LNHDA and CDR2 SQIVND (reference sequence). The length of the CDR3 is 17 residues. In regard to this clonotype: Its antigen is unidentified.

5' RACE with UMI labels generated the TRB cDNA libraries. TCRdb reanalyzed the 5' RACE reads, giving one entry per CDR3 protein sequence and no DNA. Here the sample table reports 70,000 to 95,000 distinct CDR3 sequences. Whole-study findings and limits: TRBV-TRBJ usage was similar across naive CXCR3 subsets but distinct in memory cells.

Each CD8+ T cell subset was sorted in triplicate, some 270,000 cells each. Specimen: naive CXCR3- CD8+ T cells from blood. Subset given: CD45RO-CCR7+CD27+CD95- naive CD8+ T cells lacking CXCR3 (TNR3-). This clonotype originated in a human donor in good health. Some clones in this sample may be carry-over from other donors' samples. This chain joins TRBV19 and TRBJ2-1; TCRdb indicates TRBD2, and absent DNA this call remains unverified. The CDR3 is CASSIRLAGKLYNEQFF. Full variable domain (missing parts from reference TRBV19 and TRBJ2-1): DGGITQSPKYLFRKEGQNVTLSCEQNLNHDAMYWYRQDPGQGLRLIYYSQIVNDFQKGDIAEGYSVSREKKESFPLTVTSAQKNPTAFYLCASSIRLAGKLYNEQFFGPGTRLTVL.